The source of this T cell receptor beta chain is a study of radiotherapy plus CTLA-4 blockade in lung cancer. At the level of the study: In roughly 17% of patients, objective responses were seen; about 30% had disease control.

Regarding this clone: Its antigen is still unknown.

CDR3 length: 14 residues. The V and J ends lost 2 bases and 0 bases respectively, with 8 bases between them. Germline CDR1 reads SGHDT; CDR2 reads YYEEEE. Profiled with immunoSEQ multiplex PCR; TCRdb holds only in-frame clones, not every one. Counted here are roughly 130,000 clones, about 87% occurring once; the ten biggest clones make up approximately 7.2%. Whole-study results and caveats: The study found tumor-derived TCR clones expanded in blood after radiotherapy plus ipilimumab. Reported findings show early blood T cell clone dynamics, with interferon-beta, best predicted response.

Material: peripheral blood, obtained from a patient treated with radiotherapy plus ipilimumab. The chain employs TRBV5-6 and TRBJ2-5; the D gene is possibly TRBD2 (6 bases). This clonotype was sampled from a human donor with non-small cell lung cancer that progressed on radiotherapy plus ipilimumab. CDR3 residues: CASSLTSHQETQYF. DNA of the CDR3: TGTGCCAGCAGCTTAACTAGCCACCAAGAGACCCAGTACTTC.